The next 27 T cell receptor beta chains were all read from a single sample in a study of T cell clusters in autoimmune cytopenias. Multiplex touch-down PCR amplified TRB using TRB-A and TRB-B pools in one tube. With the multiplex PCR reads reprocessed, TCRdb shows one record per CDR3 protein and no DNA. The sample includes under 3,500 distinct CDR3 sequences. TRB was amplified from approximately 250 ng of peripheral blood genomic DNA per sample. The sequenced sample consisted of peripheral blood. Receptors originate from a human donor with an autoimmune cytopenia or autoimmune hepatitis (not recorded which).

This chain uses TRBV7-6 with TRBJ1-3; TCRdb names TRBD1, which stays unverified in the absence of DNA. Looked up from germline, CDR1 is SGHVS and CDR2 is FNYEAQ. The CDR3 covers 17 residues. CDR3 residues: CASSLRGTGRPGNTIYF. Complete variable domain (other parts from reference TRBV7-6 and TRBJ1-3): GAGVSQSPRYKVTKRGQDVALRCDPISGHVSLYWYRQALGQGPEFLTYFNYEAQQDKSGLPNDRFSAERPEGSISTLTIQRTEQRDSAMYRCASSLRGTGRPGNTIYFGEGSWLTVV.

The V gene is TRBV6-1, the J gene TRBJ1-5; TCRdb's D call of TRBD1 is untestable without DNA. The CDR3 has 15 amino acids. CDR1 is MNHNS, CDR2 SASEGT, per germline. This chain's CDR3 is CASSSQGNSNQPQHF.

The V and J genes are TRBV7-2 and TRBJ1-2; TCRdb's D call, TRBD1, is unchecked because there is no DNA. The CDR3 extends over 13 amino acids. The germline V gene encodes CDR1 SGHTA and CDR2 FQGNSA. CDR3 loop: CASSFPATYGYTF.

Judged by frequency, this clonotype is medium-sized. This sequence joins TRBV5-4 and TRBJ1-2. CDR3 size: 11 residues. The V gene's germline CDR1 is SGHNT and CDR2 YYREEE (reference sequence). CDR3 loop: CASSLDYGYTF.

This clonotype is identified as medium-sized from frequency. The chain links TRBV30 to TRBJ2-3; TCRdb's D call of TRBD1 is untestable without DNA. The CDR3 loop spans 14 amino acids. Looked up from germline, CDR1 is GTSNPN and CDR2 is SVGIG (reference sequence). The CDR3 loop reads CAWSVAGATDTQYF.

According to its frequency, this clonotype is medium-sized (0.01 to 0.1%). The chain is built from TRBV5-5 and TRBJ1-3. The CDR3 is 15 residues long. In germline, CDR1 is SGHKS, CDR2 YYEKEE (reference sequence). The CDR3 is CASSPGRVVGNTIYF.

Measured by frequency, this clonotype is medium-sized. CDR3 amino acids: CASRLWTDYGYTF. The V and J genes are TRBV6-5 and TRBJ1-2; TCRdb gives TRBD1 as the D gene, but with no DNA this cannot be confirmed. The CDR3 is 13 residues long. The V gene's germline CDR1 is MNHEY and CDR2 SVGAGI.

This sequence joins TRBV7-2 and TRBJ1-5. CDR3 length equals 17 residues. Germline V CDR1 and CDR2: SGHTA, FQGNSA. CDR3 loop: CASSRLSGTYSNQPQHF.

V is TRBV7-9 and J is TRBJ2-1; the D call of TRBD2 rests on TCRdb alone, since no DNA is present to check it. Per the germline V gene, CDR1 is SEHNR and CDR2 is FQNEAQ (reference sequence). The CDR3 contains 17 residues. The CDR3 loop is CASRPPELAGSYNEQFF.

This chain's CDR3 is CASSKTSGTDTQYF. This chain links TRBV5-1 with TRBJ2-3; TCRdb lists TRBD2, though no DNA is available to test this call. The germline CDR1 and CDR2 sequences are SGHRS and YFSETQ. The CDR3 runs to 14 residues.

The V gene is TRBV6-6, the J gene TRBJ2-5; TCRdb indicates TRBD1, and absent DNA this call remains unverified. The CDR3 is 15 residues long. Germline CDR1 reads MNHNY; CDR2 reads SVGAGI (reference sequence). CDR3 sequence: CASRGWGTGPETQYF.

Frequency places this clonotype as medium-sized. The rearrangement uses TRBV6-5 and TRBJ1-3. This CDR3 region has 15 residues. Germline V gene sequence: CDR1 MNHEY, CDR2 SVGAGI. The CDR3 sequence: CASSYAKSSGNTIYF.

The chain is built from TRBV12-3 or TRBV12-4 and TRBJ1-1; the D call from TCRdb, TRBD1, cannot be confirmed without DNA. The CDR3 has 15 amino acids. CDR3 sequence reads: CASSSSTGGNTEAFF.

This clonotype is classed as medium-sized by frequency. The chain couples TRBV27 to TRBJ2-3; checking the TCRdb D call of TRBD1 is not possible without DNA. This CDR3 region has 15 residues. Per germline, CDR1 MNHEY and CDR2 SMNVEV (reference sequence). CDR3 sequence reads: CASSSGTGGSDTQYF.

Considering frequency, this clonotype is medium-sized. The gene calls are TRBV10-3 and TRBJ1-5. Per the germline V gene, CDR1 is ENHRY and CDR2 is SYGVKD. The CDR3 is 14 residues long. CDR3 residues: CAISDRFGNQPQHF.

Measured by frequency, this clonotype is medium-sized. CDR3 residues: CASSPYGSHSNQPQHF. The rearrangement uses TRBV6-5 and TRBJ1-5. This CDR3 has 16 residues. Germline lookup yields CDR1 MNHEY and CDR2 SVGAGI.

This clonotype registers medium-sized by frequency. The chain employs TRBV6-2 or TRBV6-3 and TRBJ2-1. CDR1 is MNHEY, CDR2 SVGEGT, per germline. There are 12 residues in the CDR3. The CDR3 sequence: CASRRRYNEQFF.

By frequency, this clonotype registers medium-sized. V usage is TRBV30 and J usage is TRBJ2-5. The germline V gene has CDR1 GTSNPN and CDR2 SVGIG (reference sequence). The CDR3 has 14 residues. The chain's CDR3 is CAWSPPGTMETQYF.

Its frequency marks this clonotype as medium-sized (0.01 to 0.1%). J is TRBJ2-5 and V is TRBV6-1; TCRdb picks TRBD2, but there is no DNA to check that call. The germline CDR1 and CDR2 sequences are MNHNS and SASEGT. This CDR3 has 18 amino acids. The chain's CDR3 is CASSELNSGGAGSETQYF.

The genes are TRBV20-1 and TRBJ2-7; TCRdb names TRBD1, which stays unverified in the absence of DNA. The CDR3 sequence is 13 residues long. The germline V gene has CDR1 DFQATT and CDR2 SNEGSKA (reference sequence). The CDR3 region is CSARTGGNYEQYF.

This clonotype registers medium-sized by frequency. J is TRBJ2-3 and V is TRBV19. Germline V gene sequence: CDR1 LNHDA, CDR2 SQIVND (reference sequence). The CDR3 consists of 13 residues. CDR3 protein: CASSTHYGNTQYF.

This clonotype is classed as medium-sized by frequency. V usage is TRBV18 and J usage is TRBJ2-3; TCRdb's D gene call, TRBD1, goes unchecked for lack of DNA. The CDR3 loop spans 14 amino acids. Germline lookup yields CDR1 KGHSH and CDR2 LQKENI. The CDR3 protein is CASSPGTGTNTQYF. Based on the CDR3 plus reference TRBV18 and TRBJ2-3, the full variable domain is NAGVMQNPRHLVRRRGQEARLRCSPMKGHSHVYWYRQLPEEGLKFMVYLQKENIIDESGMPKERFSAEFPKEGPSILRIQQVVRGDSAAYFCASSPGTGTNTQYFGPGTRLTVL.

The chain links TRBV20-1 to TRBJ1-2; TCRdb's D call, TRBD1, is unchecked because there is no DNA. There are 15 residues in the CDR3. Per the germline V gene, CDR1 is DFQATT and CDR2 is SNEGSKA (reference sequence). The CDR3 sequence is CSASPQSGGFGGYTF.

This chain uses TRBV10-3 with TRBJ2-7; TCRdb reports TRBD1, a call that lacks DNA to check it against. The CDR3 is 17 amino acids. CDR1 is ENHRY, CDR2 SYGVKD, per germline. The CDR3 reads CAISEPPERQRAYEQYF.

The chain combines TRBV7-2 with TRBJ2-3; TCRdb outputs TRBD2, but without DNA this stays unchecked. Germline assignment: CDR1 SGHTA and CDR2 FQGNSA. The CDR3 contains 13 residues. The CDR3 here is CASGRLSTDTQYF.

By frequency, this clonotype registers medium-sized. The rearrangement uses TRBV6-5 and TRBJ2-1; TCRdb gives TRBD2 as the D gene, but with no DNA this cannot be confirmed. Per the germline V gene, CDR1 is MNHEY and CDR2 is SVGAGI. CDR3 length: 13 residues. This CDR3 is CASSPGTENEQFF.

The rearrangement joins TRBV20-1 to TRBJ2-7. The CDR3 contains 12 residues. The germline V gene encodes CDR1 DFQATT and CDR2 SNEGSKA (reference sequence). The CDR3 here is CSALGGTYEQYF.